These 13 T cell receptor beta chains originate from one sample sequenced in a study of beta chain features in type 1 diabetes. Expressed TCRB transcripts were sequenced because the isolated RNA had all been reverse transcribed beforehand. Libraries were prepared by immunoSEQ multiplex PCR; TCRdb keeps only in-frame clonotypes and omits some of them. Seen here are some 220,000 clones, roughly 11% observed once, and the top ten hold 1% to 1.5%. Sequencing used central memory CD4+ T cells from blood. These TCRs come from a man younger than 35 in good health.

Worth noting for this clone: This sequence is one base from a far larger clone and is likely a read error. The chain uses TRBV4-1 and TRBJ2-5; TRBD1 aligns across 8 bases. The CDR3 sequence is 15 residues long. Germline V gives CDR1 MGHRA, CDR2 YSYEKL. CDR3 coding DNA: TGCGCCATCAGCCCGACAGGGGTAGGGCAAGAGACCCAGTACTTC. This translates into CAISPTGVGQETQYF.

V gene TRBV4-1 combines with J gene TRBJ2-7; the match to TRBD1 covers 8 bases. CDR1 is MGHRA, CDR2 YSYEKL, per germline. The CDR3 has 15 residues. With 0 bases clipped from V and 3 bases from J, the junction kept 4 bases outside the gene matches. The CDR3 DNA reads as TGCGCCAGCAGCCAAGAACTGACAGGGGTCTACGAGCAGTACTTC. It encodes CASSQELTGVYEQYF.

This clone was detected only a few times. The J gene is TRBJ2-2, the V gene TRBV6-6, with unresolved D. The CDR3 has 12 residues. CDR1 MNHNY and CDR2 SVGAGI come from the germline V gene (reference sequence). Trimming removed 2 bases at V and 4 bases at J, with 2 bases between. The CDR3 nucleotides read TGTGCCAGCAGTTACCCCACCGGGGAGCTGTTTTTT. Translation: CASSYPTGELFF.

The chain is built from TRBV5-4 and TRBJ2-2; possibly TRBD1 for D (5 bases). The CDR3 spans 17 residues. V lost 0 bases to trimming and J lost 2 bases, with 14 bases between them. Germline V gene data show CDR1 as SGHNT and CDR2 as YYREEE (reference sequence). CDR3 nucleotides: TGTGCCAGCAGCTTGGCAGGGATAAGGGGTAACACCGGGGAGCTGTTTTTT. Its translation is CASSLAGIRGNTGELFF.

A few counts support this clone. The chain recombines TRBV5-1 with TRBJ2-1; 9 bases agree with TRBD2. Trimming cost V 2 bases and J 7 bases; bases outside gene matches: 7. Germline V lookup: CDR1 SGHRS, CDR2 YFSETQ. This CDR3 is built from 15 residues. CDR3 coding DNA: TGCGCCAGCAGCTTCGATCGCGGGAGGGTTAATGAGCAGTTCTTC. Its protein is CASSFDRGRVNEQFF.

In its sample, this clone was seen a few times. The chain has TRBV6-1 and TRBJ2-7; 7 nucleotides match TRBD2. Germline CDR1 reads MNHNS; CDR2 reads SASEGT. After removal of 5 bases from V and 0 bases from J, the junction contained 7 bases not matched to a gene. The CDR3 loop spans 15 amino acids. The CDR3 DNA reads as TGTGCCAGCAGTAAACCTTCTAGCGGCTCCTACGAGCAGTACTTC. This encodes CASSKPSSGSYEQYF.

This clone has just a few counts. The V call is TRBV25-1, the J call TRBJ2-7; maybe TRBD1 (8 bases). The V end was cut by 4 bases, the J end by 6 bases, with 22 bases between. The CDR3 extends over 16 amino acids. Per the germline V gene, CDR1 is MGHDK and CDR2 is SYGVNS. The CDR3 region is CASSASGGTGLGEQYF. Written as DNA, the CDR3 is TGTGCCAGCAGTGCCTCAGGGGGCACTGGACTAGGCGAGCAGTACTTC.

The V call is TRBV30, the J call TRBJ2-3; D may be TRBD1 (6 bases). The CDR3 is 12 amino acids. The germline V gene encodes CDR1 GTSNPN and CDR2 SVGIG (reference sequence). The V and J ends lost 2 bases and 6 bases respectively, with 9 bases between them. The CDR3 protein is CAWSRDRDTQYF. The CDR3 bases are TGTGCCTGGAGTCGAGACAGGGATACGCAGTATTTT.

There are a few counts of this clone. The rearrangement joins TRBV29-1 to TRBJ2-7; 9 positions match TRBD1. CDR1 is SQVTM, CDR2 ANQGSEA, per germline. The CDR3 has 13 residues. V was pared by 7 bases and J by 5 bases, with 9 bases of the junction left unmatched. CDR3: CSATGQGSNEQYF. CDR3 nucleotides: TGCAGCGCCACCGGACAGGGGAGCAACGAGCAGTACTTC.

The chain links TRBV4-3 to TRBJ2-1, with TRBD2 matching 14 bases. This CDR3 spans 16 amino acids. V was pared by 1 base and J by 6 bases, with 2 bases of the junction left unmatched. Germline V lookup: CDR1 LGHNA, CDR2 YSLEER. For the CDR3, the DNA is TGCGCCAGCAGCCAAGGGGGACTAGCGGGAGTCAATGAGCAGTTCTTC. Protein product: CASSQGGLAGVNEQFF.

V usage is TRBV18 and J usage is TRBJ2-5, with D perhaps TRBD1 (6 bases). V gave up 0 bases and J gave up 3 bases, with 11 bases separating them. The germline CDR1 and CDR2 sequences are KGHSH and LQKENI. The CDR3 runs to 15 residues. The CDR3 region is CASSPPGAVKETQYF. CDR3 nucleotides: TGTGCCAGCTCACCACCGGGGGCGGTTAAAGAGACCCAGTACTTC.

This clone was seen once. The V gene is TRBV7-2, the J gene TRBJ2-3, with 7 bases matching TRBD1. Germline CDR1 and CDR2: SGHTA and FQGNSA. The CDR3 has 15 residues. J lost 4 bases, V lost 2 bases, and 6 bases had no gene match. The CDR3 sequence: CASSLRWQGADTQYF. In DNA, the CDR3 is TGTGCCAGCAGCTTAAGATGGCAGGGGGCAGATACGCAGTATTTT.

The V gene is TRBV5-1, the J gene TRBJ2-4, with TRBD1 matching over 10 bases. This CDR3 comprises 14 residues. Trimming took 7 bases from V and 6 from J; bases not matched to a gene: 7. Germline lookup yields CDR1 SGHRS and CDR2 YFSETQ. CDR3 sequence: CASRPGTGANIQYF. Written as DNA, the CDR3 is TGCGCCAGCCGCCCCGGGACAGGGGCAAACATTCAGTACTTC.